Below are 16 T cell receptor beta chains sequenced from a single sample in a study of T-cell reconstitution after alpha-beta-depleted transplantation in children listed by TCRdb under 2016. The protocol used for the library was PCR. Sequencing relied on an Illumina HiSeq 2500. To normalize quantification of the TCRbeta repertoire, the TCR libraries were built with molecular barcoding that relied on unique molecular identifiers. TCRdb applied fastp at Q25 and MiXCR to the public reads, then kept only in-frame beta chains. Here each entry gathers all rows of one CDR3 protein and keeps the most common genes and DNA. The sample includes hundreds of thousands of distinct CDR3 sequences, with approximately 16% observed a single time. The ten largest clones capture under 1.2% of the sample. The sample here was PBMCs from the stem cell graft donor, taken from the stem cell graft. These receptors were obtained from a human donor who donated a stem cell graft to a child with acute myeloid leukemia.

The CDR3 sequence is CAGRSYNEQFF. CDR3 DNA sequence: TGTGCCGGCCGGTCCTACAATGAGCAGTTCTTC. The chain employs TRBV2 and TRBJ2-1; D is uncertain. The length of the CDR3 is 11 residues. Looked up from germline, CDR1 is SNHLY and CDR2 is FYNNEI. The V and J ends lost 11 bases and 1 base respectively, with 6 bases between them.

This clonotype occurred many times. The V call is TRBV6-2 or TRBV6-3, the J call TRBJ2-5, with D uncertain. The CDR3 contains 14 residues. Germline V gene lookup returns CDR1 MNHEY and CDR2 SVGEGT. The V end lost 4 bases, the J end lost 4 bases, and 13 bases lay between the germline ends. The CDR3 DNA reads TGTGCCAGCAGTTCCCTCGGCCCGCTAGAGACCCAGTACTTC. It yields the protein CASSSLGPLETQYF.

A few counts support this clonotype. This chain uses TRBV7-6 with TRBJ2-3, with 7 bases matching TRBD2. Trimming cost V 5 bases and J 4 bases; bases outside gene matches: 9. The CDR3 loop spans 15 amino acids. Germline V gene data show CDR1 as SGHVS and CDR2 as FNYEAQ. The CDR3 DNA reads as TGTGCCAGCAGCCCAGGACTAGGGAGGGCAGATACGCAGTATTTT. Residues: CASSPGLGRADTQYF.

CDR3 protein: CASSYSTGESKNIQYF. CDR3 DNA sequence: TGTGCCAGCAGTTACTCAACAGGGGAGAGCAAAAACATTCAGTACTTC. The J gene is TRBJ2-4, the V gene TRBV6-5, with 7 bases matching TRBD1. The V and J ends lost 0 bases and 3 bases, in that order; junction bases with no gene match: 5. This CDR3 region has 16 residues. Per germline, CDR1 MNHEY and CDR2 SVGAGI.

In its sample, this clonotype was seen many times. This sequence joins TRBV5-1 and TRBJ2-5; possible D gene TRBD1, 5 bases. Germline loops: CDR1 SGHRS, CDR2 YFSETQ. The CDR3 runs to 14 residues. The V and J ends lost 5 bases and 2 bases respectively, with 13 bases between them. The CDR3 region is CASSTFSGQETQYF. The CDR3, as DNA: TGCGCCAGCAGTACCTTTTCAGGGCAAGAGACCCAGTACTTC.

This clonotype was recorded many times. The chain uses TRBV29-1 and TRBJ2-7; D remains unclear. The CDR3 contains 14 residues. The V end was cut by 7 bases, the J end by 0 bases, with 16 bases between. The germline gives CDR1 SQVTM, CDR2 ANQGSEA. The CDR3 DNA reads as TGCAGCGCTGCGCTTGGGGATTTCTCCTACGAGCAGTACTTC. Protein sequence: CSAALGDFSYEQYF.

This clonotype has ten or more counts. V is TRBV20-1 and J is TRBJ2-1; possibly TRBD1 or TRBD2 for D (5 bases each). The CDR3 totals 15 residues. Per the germline V gene, CDR1 is DFQATT and CDR2 is SNEGSKA (reference sequence). V dropped 0 bases and J dropped 9 bases, with 18 bases sitting between them. DNA for the CDR3: TGCAGTGCTAGAGAGCTGAGGGGACGAGTAACTGAGCAGTTCTTC. It yields the protein CSARELRGRVTEQFF.

This clonotype is a singleton in its sample. Given a much more abundant clone one base away, this may be a read error. The rearrangement uses TRBV6-5 and TRBJ2-3; D might be TRBD1 (5 bases). The CDR3 sequence is 13 residues long. Germline loops: CDR1 MNHEY, CDR2 SVGAGI. The chain's CDR3 is CASSHSRADTQYF. Here the CDR3 DNA reads TGTGCCAGCAGTCACTCCAGGGCAGATACGCAGTATTTT.

The rearrangement links TRBV10-3 to TRBJ2-2; 10 bases are shared with TRBD2. Per the germline V gene, CDR1 is ENHRY and CDR2 is SYGVKD. The CDR3 loop spans 17 amino acids. V dropped 8 bases and J dropped 0; count of bases not matched to a gene: 9. This CDR3 is CAIQYSSGGSNTGELFF. The CDR3 coding sequence is TGTGCCATCCAATACTCTAGCGGGGGATCGAACACCGGGGAGCTGTTTTTT.

The chain recombines TRBV27 with TRBJ2-7, with D tentatively TRBD1 (5 bases). Trimming took 8 bases from V and 2 from J, leaving 16 bases between them. The V gene's germline CDR1 is MNHEY and CDR2 SMNVEV (reference sequence). The CDR3 extends over 14 amino acids. CDR3 amino acids: CASAQGVYAYEQYF. In nucleotides, the CDR3 is TGTGCCAGCGCCCAAGGGGTTTACGCCTACGAGCAGTACTTC.

The V call is TRBV7-8, the J call TRBJ2-5; possibly TRBD1 for D (6 bases). CDR3 size: 16 residues. CDR1 is SGHVS, CDR2 FQNEAQ, per germline. Trimming took 1 base from V and 6 from J, leaving 18 bases between them. DNA for the CDR3: TGTGCCAGCAGCTTAGGCAGGGGCCTTAGCGTCCAGACCCAGTACTTC. Translation gives CASSLGRGLSVQTQYF. Supplemented by reference TRBV7-8 and TRBJ2-5, the full variable domain reads GAGVSQSPRYKVAKRGQDVALRCDPISGHVSLFWYQQALGQGPEFLTYFQNEAQLDKSGLPSDRFFAERPEGSVSTLKIQRTQQEDSAVYLCASSLGRGLSVQTQYFGPGTRLLVL.

This clonotype was seen ten or more times. The V gene is TRBV15, the J gene TRBJ2-5; the D call may be TRBD1 or TRBD2 (6 bases each). Looked up from germline, CDR1 is LNHNV and CDR2 is YYDKDF (reference sequence). The CDR3 is made up of 12 amino acids. Trimming removed 4 bases at V and 5 bases at J, with 8 bases between. CDR3 nucleotides: TGTGCCACCAGCAAAGGGGGGGAGACCCAGTACTTC. Protein product: CATSKGGETQYF.

V gene TRBV15 combines with J gene TRBJ1-1, with a possible D match to TRBD1 (5 bases). This CDR3 contains 15 residues. Germline-derived CDR1 and CDR2 are LNHNV and YYDKDF (reference sequence). V was pared by 1 base and J by 0 bases, with 9 bases between. For the CDR3, the DNA is TGTGCCACCAGCAGAGTTGGGGGTCTGAACACTGAAGCTTTCTTT. This codes for CATSRVGGLNTEAFF.

The CDR3 spells CASSTGGTGIETQYF. CDR3 sequence (DNA): TGCGCCAGCAGCACCGGGGGGACTGGGATAGAGACCCAGTACTTC. J is TRBJ2-5 and V is TRBV5-1; the match to TRBD2 covers 7 bases. CDR3 length: 15 residues. Germline V gene lookup returns CDR1 SGHRS and CDR2 YFSETQ. V was clipped by 4 bases and J by 4 bases; unmatched bases: 10.

For the CDR3, the DNA is TGTGCCAGCAGCTTTAATCGAGGTTTGGCAGGGAGAAGGGGTGAGCAGTTCTTC. Amino acid sequence: CASSFNRGLAGRRGEQFF. The chain is built from TRBV11-1 and TRBJ2-1; D possibly uses TRBD1 or TRBD2 (5 bases each). CDR3 length equals 18 residues. Trimming shortened V by 3 bases and J by 9 bases, and 27 bases separated the two germline ends. Germline V gene data show CDR1 as SGHAT and CDR2 as FQDESV (reference sequence).

The table lists this clonotype with a few counts. J is TRBJ1-6 and V is TRBV6-1; D may be TRBD1 (5 bases). Trimming removed 3 bases from V and 1 base from J, with 13 bases in between. Germline V gives CDR1 MNHNS, CDR2 SASEGT. CDR3 size: 17 residues. CDR3 sequence (DNA): TGTGCCAGCAGTGATCCTGGGGGGGGATCCTATAATTCACCCCTCCACTTT. This gives the protein CASSDPGGGSYNSPLHF.